This T cell receptor (beta chain) emerged from a study of cytomegalovirus exposure and HLA in healthy donors. This clone was seen only a few times. What it binds is unknown. The PCR contained 60 Vbeta and 13 Jbeta primers. The protocol was immunoSEQ multiplex PCR, while the TCRdb copy is restricted to in-frame clones and leaves out a portion. Of roughly 140,000 clones listed, approximately 79% were seen once; the top ten hold around 6.6%. Germline V gene sequence: CDR1 SGHDN, CDR2 FVKESK. The V and J ends lost 4 bases and 3 bases, in that order; junction bases with no gene match: 6. CDR3 size: 14 residues. Overall study findings and caveats: Accurate prediction of most subjects' HLA-A and HLA-B alleles from TCR beta sequences was reported.

The sequenced sample was PBMCs. This receptor was obtained from a woman in her 50s in good health and CMV-seropositive. The V and J genes are TRBV14 and TRBJ2-7, with 7 nucleotides matching TRBD1. CDR3 nucleotide sequence: TGTGCCAGCAGCCCGGGACAGCTTCACTACGAGCAGTACTTC. This encodes CASSPGQLHYEQYF.